This T cell receptor beta chain was identified during a study of T cell clonality in common variable immunodeficiency. Overall study results and limits: What drives increased CVID clonality needs T cell subpopulation sequencing. In common variable immunodeficiency, TCR beta chains reportedly carried fewer deletions and N-nucleotide insertions. Compared with controls, CVID subjects had fewer shared TCRbeta clones.

The data were produced by immunoSEQ multiplex PCR, yet TCRdb's version contains in-frame clones alone and is incomplete. Altogether 50,000 to 65,000 clones were found in the sample, and no singletons occur. As for this clone: Its antigen is unidentified. The CDR3 goes on 3 residues after the read ends, and that part is filled in from the germline J gene.

Each donor provided 5 to 8 ml of heparinized whole blood. The CDR3 contains 14 residues. Germline V gene sequence: CDR1 SNHLY, CDR2 FYNNEI. Trimming cost V 4 bases and J 2 bases, with 12 bases left between them. This clonotype was obtained from a person aged 18 to 75 in good health. The V call is TRBV2, the J call TRBJ2-7; a weak D match, TRBD1 (5 bases). The sequencing input was peripheral blood mononuclear cells. The CDR3 loop is CASSAGSSPYEQYF. Partial CDR3 DNA: TGTGCCAGCAGTGCAGGGTCGTCACCCTACGAG.